One T cell receptor (beta chain) is described in this entry. The record originates from a study of memory CD4+ T cells and cytomegalovirus serostatus. Trimming cost V 6 bases and J 1 base; bases outside gene matches: 8. From germline, CDR1 is MNHEY and CDR2 SVGAGI. CDR3 length: 15 residues. The sort gate was single viable CD3+CD4+CD8-CD45RO+ cells for memory CD4+ T cells. Measured with immunoSEQ multiplex PCR; TCRdb has only the in-frame clones, and not every one. Altogether 45,000 to 60,000 clones are present, more than 70% being singletons, with the ten largest covering approximately 1.9%. V and J are TRBV6-5 and TRBJ2-5; 7 bases are a match to TRBD2. Sequenced input: memory CD4+ T cells from blood. This clonotype was sampled from an adult in good health and CMV-seropositive. The CDR3: CASRKGLSPQETQYF. As DNA, the CDR3 is TGTGCCAGCAGGAAGGGACTATCCCCCCAAGAGACCCAGTACTTC.